One T cell receptor (beta chain) is described in this entry. This table comes from immunoSEQ multiplex PCR, and its TCRdb copy is limited to in-frame clones, with some not included. The sample gives about 130,000 clones, approximately 90% of which show up once; 2% to 2.5% is in the top ten. The data are from a study of control samples from healthy donors and cancer patients. V lost 3 bases, J lost 5 bases, and 8 bases lay in between. Germline V lookup: CDR1 SNHLY, CDR2 FYNNEI. The CDR3 runs to 13 residues. This chain connects TRBV2 to TRBJ1-5; perhaps TRBD1 as D (6 bases). The material sequenced was blood. This clonotype originated in a man between 18 and 29 years old in good health. Here the CDR3 DNA reads TGTGCCAGCAGTGACAGGGGTCATCAGCCCCAGCATTTT. It is translated as CASSDRGHQPQHF.